Listed here are 21 T cell receptor beta chains from one sample, sequenced in a study of T-cell memory formation after mild COVID-19. TCRdb fed the 5' RACE reads into MiXCR, producing one record per CDR3 protein. The table has around 300,000 distinct CDR3 sequences, 18% seen once. The sequenced sample was PBMCs or a T cell subset sorted from them (not recorded which). Every receptor here comes from a man aged 18 to 30 who had mild COVID-19 (a few samples of this study predate the infection). Cell type and time point are not known.

This clonotype has more than one count but fewer than ten. The chain couples TRBV7-8 to TRBJ2-2; no reliable D call. V lost 5 bases and J 0 bases, leaving 19 bases between the germline ends. CDR3 size: 18 residues. The germline gives CDR1 SGHVS, CDR2 FQNEAQ. DNA of the CDR3: TGTGCCAGCAGCCCCAACCCGCCCTCCGGCGCGAACACCGGGGAGCTGTTTTTT. Its translation is CASSPNPPSGANTGELFF.

The chain recombines TRBV20-1 with TRBJ2-5; TRBD1 or TRBD2 may be the D gene (6 bases each). The CDR3 runs 11 residues. Trimming removed 7 bases at V and 5 bases at J, with 11 bases between. Germline V gene data show CDR1 as DFQATT and CDR2 as SNEGSKA (reference sequence). The CDR3 DNA reads TGCAGTGTCAGAGGGGGGGAGACCCAGTACTTC. It encodes CSVRGGETQYF.

This clonotype was seen a handful of times. The chain has TRBV27 and TRBJ2-3, with D hard to call. V was pared by 4 bases and J by 1 base, with 12 bases between. The CDR3 is 15 residues long. In germline, CDR1 is MNHEY, CDR2 SMNVEV (reference sequence). The CDR3 nucleotides read TGTGCCAGCAGTTCAGCCCTTTCTGGCACAGATACGCAGTATTTT. It codes for CASSSALSGTDTQYF.

This clonotype was picked up a small number of times. J is TRBJ1-5 and V is TRBV6-2 or TRBV6-3, with D uncertain. Germline lookup yields CDR1 MNHEY and CDR2 SVGEGT. The V end lost 9 bases, the J end lost 4 bases, and 19 bases lay between the germline ends. The CDR3 runs to 15 residues. The CDR3 sequence: CARSIGRTGNQPQHF. The CDR3 coding sequence is TGTGCCAGGTCAATAGGGAGAACGGGGAATCAGCCCCAGCATTTT.

This clonotype has just a few counts. This chain links TRBV4-1 with TRBJ1-4; no clear D. CDR1 is MGHRA and CDR2 is YSYEKL in the germline V gene. V lost 1 base and J lost 4, with 10 bases in between. The CDR3 runs to 15 residues. CDR3 protein: CASSQGLSLNEKLFF. CDR3 coding DNA: TGCGCCAGCAGCCAAGGGCTTTCCCTTAATGAAAAACTGTTTTTT.

The V call is TRBV4-1, the J call TRBJ1-1; D is unresolved. From germline, CDR1 is MGHRA and CDR2 YSYEKL. CDR3 length: 15 residues. V shed 3 bases and J shed 3 bases, with 14 bases lying between them. CDR3 sequence (DNA): TGCGCCAGCAGCCAGACTGGGGTCGGTTACACTGAAGCTTTCTTT. Protein sequence: CASSQTGVGYTEAFF.

The rearrangement uses TRBV12-3 or TRBV12-4 and TRBJ2-3, with D unresolved. This CDR3 contains 13 residues. V was trimmed by 8 bases and J by 6 bases, leaving 15 bases between them. The CDR3 nucleotides are TGTGCCAGCGCAGCTTACTTGGCGGATACGCAGTATTTT. It translates to CASAAYLADTQYF.

The chain combines TRBV12-3 or TRBV12-4 with TRBJ2-3; D uncertain. The CDR3 extends over 14 amino acids. Trimming cost V 2 bases and J 1 base, with 7 bases left between them. Here the CDR3 DNA reads TGTGCCAGCAGTTTATTTGCGGGCACAGATACGCAGTATTTT. It translates to CASSLFAGTDTQYF.

This sequence joins TRBV7-2 and TRBJ2-3; D perhaps matches TRBD2 (7 bases). This CDR3 region has 16 residues. V dropped 5 bases and J dropped 0 bases, with 15 bases sitting between them. Germline CDR1 and CDR2: SGHTA and FQGNSA. The CDR3 region has the DNA TGTGCCAGCAGCCTGAACCGGGGGGCAAGCACAGATACGCAGTATTTT. Translated, it gives CASSLNRGASTDTQYF.

This rearrangement joins TRBV19 to TRBJ1-1; 7 bases align to TRBD1. Germline values: CDR1 LNHDA, CDR2 SQIVND (reference sequence). J lost 11 bases, V lost 9 bases, and 15 bases had no gene match. CDR3 length equals 13 residues. The CDR3 bases are TGTGCCAGCTACCCCGAGGGGAGGGGGCGCGCTTTCTTT. Protein product: CASYPEGRGRAFF.

This clonotype was detected only once. The junction departs from the called germline gene at one end, perhaps through a read error. The chain couples TRBV20-1 to TRBJ2-2, with no clear D. CDR3 size: 13 residues. Per germline, CDR1 DFQATT and CDR2 SNEGSKA (reference sequence). DNA of the CDR3: TGCAGTGCCAGAGATGCGAACACCGGGGAGCTGTTTTTT. This translates into CSARDANTGELFF.

This clonotype was observed many times. CDR3 bases: TGTGCCAGCAGGCTCCGGGACAGCATCTCTGGGGCCAACGTCCTGACTTTC. Residues: CASRLRDSISGANVLTF. This chain connects TRBV12-3 or TRBV12-4 to TRBJ2-6; the match to TRBD1 covers 7 bases. Germline trimming cut 6 bases from V and 0 bases from J; bases unmatched to any gene: 8. The length of the CDR3 is 17 residues.

V usage is TRBV2 and J usage is TRBJ2-3; no clear D. The germline V gene encodes CDR1 SNHLY and CDR2 FYNNEI. The CDR3 loop spans 12 amino acids. V lost 8 bases and J lost 1, with 7 bases in between. CDR3 region: CASSYRTDTQYF. The CDR3 DNA sequence: TGTGCCAGCTCCTATCGCACAGATACGCAGTATTTT.

This chain uses TRBV6-1 with TRBJ2-7; 11 bases align to TRBD2. CDR1 and CDR2 (germline): MNHNS, SASEGT. The CDR3 extends over 16 amino acids. V was clipped by 6 bases and J by 6 bases; unmatched bases: 13. CDR3 region: CASSPRTSGSPGEQYV. The CDR3 nucleotides are TGTGCCAGCAGCCCCCGGACTAGCGGGTCCCCTGGCGAGCAGTACGTC.

This clonotype has a handful of counts. The chain has TRBV5-4 and TRBJ2-5; the D gene could be TRBD1 or TRBD2 (5 bases each). The CDR3 has 15 residues. The germline gives CDR1 SGHNT, CDR2 YYREEE (reference sequence). V gave up 4 bases and J gave up 4 bases, with 17 bases separating them. Here the CDR3 reads CASSPLGETRETQYF. The CDR3 nucleotides read TGTGCCAGCAGCCCGTTAGGGGAGACCCGAGAGACCCAGTACTTC.

This clonotype was detected only a few times. CDR3 coding DNA: TGCGCCAGCAGCTTGGGGGGGTTCGCGAGCACAGATACGCAGTATTTT. It encodes CASSLGGFASTDTQYF. V gene TRBV5-1 combines with J gene TRBJ2-3, with D perhaps being TRBD1 or TRBD2 (5 bases each). With 0 bases removed from V and 0 bases from J, the gap between germline ends came to 11 bases. The CDR3 is 16 residues long. Per the germline V gene, CDR1 is SGHRS and CDR2 is YFSETQ. Full variable domain (remainder filled in from reference TRBV5-1 and TRBJ2-3): KAGVTQTPRYLIKTRGQQVTLSCSPISGHRSVSWYQQTPGQGLQFLFEYFSETQRNKGNFPGRFSGRQFSNSRSEMNVSTLELGDSALYLCASSLGGFASTDTQYFGPGTRLTVL.

This clonotype was seen only a few times. The chain links TRBV6-2 or TRBV6-3 to TRBJ1-2; the D gene is possibly TRBD1 (5 bases). The length of the CDR3 is 15 residues. With 2 bases removed from V and 7 bases from J, the gap between germline ends came to 17 bases. The germline V gene has CDR1 MNHEY and CDR2 SVGEGT. The CDR3 reads CASSYDSIRETGYTF. The CDR3 DNA sequence: TGTGCCAGCAGTTACGACAGTATAAGAGAAACTGGCTACACCTTC.

This rearrangement joins TRBV20-1 to TRBJ2-1; TRBD2 aligns across 7 bases. The CDR3 is 16 residues long. V lost 3 bases to trimming and J lost 5 bases; unmatched junction nucleotides: 13. CDR1 and CDR2 from the germline V gene are DFQATT and SNEGSKA (reference sequence). CDR3 bases: TGCAGTGCTAGTGGAGCGGGGCAGGGTCCCGACAATGAGCAGTTCTTC. Its protein is CSASGAGQGPDNEQFF.

The chain employs TRBV3-1 and TRBJ1-2, with D maybe TRBD1 (6 bases). CDR1 and CDR2 (germline): LGHDT, YNNKEL (reference sequence). The ends were cut back, 4 bases at V and 3 bases at J, with 9 bases in the middle. This CDR3 comprises 13 residues. The CDR3 DNA sequence: TGTGCCAGCAGCCCCGGGACACACTATGGCTACACCTTC. It yields the protein CASSPGTHYGYTF.

The chain has TRBV18 and TRBJ1-3; D is ambiguous. The CDR3 is 14 residues long. The germline V gene encodes CDR1 KGHSH and CDR2 LQKENI. Deletions cut 7 bases from V and 5 bases from J, with 15 bases between. This chain's CDR3 is CASFHPASRNTIYF. CDR3 coding DNA: TGTGCCAGCTTCCACCCGGCCAGTCGAAACACCATATATTTT. Variable domain in full (rest from reference TRBV18 and TRBJ1-3): NAGVMQNPRHLVRRRGQEARLRCSPMKGHSHVYWYRQLPEEGLKFMVYLQKENIIDESGMPKERFSAEFPKEGPSILRIQQVVRGDSAAYFCASFHPASRNTIYFGEGSWLTVV.

The table lists this clonotype with a count of one. The chain carries TRBV4-1 and TRBJ1-4, with D perhaps TRBD1 (5 bases). With 1 base removed from V and 11 bases from J, the gap between germline ends came to 23 bases. This CDR3 spans 17 amino acids. CDR1 and CDR2 (germline): MGHRA, YSYEKL. The CDR3 nucleotides are TGCGCCAGCAGCCAAGTGGCCAGGGTAAGCCCGGCTCGGAAACTGTTTTTT. This codes for CASSQVARVSPARKLFF.